This T cell receptor (beta chain) was recorded in a study of blood T cell repertoires in COVID-19. Looking at the study overall: COVID-19 samples collected from the United States, Italy and Spain covered acute and convalescent phases. In each case, the material was cDNA or gDNA derived from T cells, B-cell-depleted T cells, or PBMCs.

Germline CDR1 reads SGDLS; CDR2 reads YYNGEE. V lost 4 bases, J lost 2 bases, and 13 bases lay in between. The CDR3 contains 14 residues. Per the study methods: For nucleated cells, counts were estimated from reference gene primer amplification. Measured with immunoSEQ multiplex PCR; TCRdb has only the in-frame clones, and not every one. V and J calls and clone size are as listed in that table; D and trimming were resolved from the DNA. The table lists some 250,000 clones, 88% of them singletons. V and J are TRBV9 and TRBJ2-7; TRBD2 might be the D (5 bases). This sequence was found in a woman between 40 and 55 years old who had recovered from COVID-19. The material sequenced was peripheral blood. The CDR3 loop is CASSPTGSAYEQYF. The CDR3 DNA reads as TGTGCCAGCAGCCCAACGGGGAGCGCCTACGAGCAGTACTTC.